The present T cell receptor (beta chain) was sequenced within a study of metastatic and nonmetastatic thyroid tumors. Overall study: Thyroid patients, malignant and benign, had repertoires compared across blood and tumor or nodule tissue. Findings and caveats of the study: Reported TCR beta diversity, measured in blood and tumor, was significantly higher for malignant thyroid tumors than for benign nodules.

A word on this clone: Its antigen is as yet unknown.

Until they underwent thyroid surgery, no patient had received any treatment. As processed by the authors: Between-group CDR3 differences, defined by clinicopathological status, yielded a distant-metastasis classifier for papillary thyroid cancer. TCRdb redid the clone calls on the PCR reads using MiXCR. These V and J calls derive from TCRdb rather than the authors' analysis. The sample lists 70,000 or so clones; over 12% were seen once. The sequencing input was blood. The TCR originated in a male donor with papillary thyroid cancer or a benign thyroid nodule (not recorded which). Some clones in this sample may be carry-over from other donors' samples.

The CDR3 region is CASSYTGPDLHF. In DNA form, the CDR3 reads TGTGCCAGCAGTTACACAGGTCCCGATCTCCACTTT. The rearrangement joins TRBV6-5 to TRBJ1-6, with D possibly TRBD1 on 5 matching bases. Germline V gene sequence: CDR1 MNHEY, CDR2 SVGAGI. The V and J ends lost 2 bases and 16 bases respectively, with 12 bases between them. This CDR3 has 12 amino acids.